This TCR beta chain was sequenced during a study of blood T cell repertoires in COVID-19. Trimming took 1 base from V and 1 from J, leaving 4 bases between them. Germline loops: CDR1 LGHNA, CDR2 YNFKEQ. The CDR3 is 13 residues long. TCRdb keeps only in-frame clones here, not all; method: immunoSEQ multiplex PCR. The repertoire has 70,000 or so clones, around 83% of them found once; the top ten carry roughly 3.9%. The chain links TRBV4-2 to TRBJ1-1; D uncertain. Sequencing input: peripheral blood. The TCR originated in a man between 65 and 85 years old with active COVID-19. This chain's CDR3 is CASSQAWNTEAFF. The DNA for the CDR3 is TGTGCCAGCAGCCAAGCTTGGAACACTGAAGCTTTCTTT.